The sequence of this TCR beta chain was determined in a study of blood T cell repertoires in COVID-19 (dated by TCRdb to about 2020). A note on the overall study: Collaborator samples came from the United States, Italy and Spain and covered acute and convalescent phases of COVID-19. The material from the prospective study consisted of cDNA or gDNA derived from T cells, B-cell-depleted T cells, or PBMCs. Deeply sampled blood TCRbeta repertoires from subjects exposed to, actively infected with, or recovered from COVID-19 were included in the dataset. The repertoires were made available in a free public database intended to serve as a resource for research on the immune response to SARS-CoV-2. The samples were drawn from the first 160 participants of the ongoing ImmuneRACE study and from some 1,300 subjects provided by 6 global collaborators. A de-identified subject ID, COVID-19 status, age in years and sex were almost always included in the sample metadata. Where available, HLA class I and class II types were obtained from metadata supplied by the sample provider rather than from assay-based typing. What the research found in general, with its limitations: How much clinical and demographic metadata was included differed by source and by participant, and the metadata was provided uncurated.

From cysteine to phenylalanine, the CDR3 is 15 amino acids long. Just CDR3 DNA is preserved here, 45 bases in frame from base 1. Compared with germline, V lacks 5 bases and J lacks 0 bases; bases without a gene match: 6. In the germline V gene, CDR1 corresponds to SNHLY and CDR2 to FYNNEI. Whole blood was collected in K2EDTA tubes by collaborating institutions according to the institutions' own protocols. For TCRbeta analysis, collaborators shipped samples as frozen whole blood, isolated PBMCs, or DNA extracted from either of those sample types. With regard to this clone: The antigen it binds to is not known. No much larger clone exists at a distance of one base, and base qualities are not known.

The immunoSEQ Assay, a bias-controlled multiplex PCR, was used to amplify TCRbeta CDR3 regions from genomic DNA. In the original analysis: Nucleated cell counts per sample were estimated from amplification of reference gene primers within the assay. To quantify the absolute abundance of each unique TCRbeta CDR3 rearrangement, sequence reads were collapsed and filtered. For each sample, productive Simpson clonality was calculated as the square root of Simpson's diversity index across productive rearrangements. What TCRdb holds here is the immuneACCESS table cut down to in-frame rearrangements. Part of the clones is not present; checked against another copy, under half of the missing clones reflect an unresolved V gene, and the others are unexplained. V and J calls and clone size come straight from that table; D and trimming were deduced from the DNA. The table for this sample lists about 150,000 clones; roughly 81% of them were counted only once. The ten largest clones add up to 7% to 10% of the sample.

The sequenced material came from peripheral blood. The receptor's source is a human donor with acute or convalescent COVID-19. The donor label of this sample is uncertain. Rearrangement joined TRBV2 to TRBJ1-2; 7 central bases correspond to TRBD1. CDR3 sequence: CASSPRDSTNYGYTF. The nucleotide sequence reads TGTGCCAGCAGTCCCCGGGACAGCACTAACTATGGCTACACCTTC. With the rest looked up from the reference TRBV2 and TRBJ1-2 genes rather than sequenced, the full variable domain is EPEVTQTPSHQVTQMGQEVILRCVPISNHLYFYWYRQILGQKVEFLVSFYNNEISEKSEIFDDQFSVERPDGSNFTLKIRSTKLEDSAMYFCASSPRDSTNYGYTFGSGTRLTVV.